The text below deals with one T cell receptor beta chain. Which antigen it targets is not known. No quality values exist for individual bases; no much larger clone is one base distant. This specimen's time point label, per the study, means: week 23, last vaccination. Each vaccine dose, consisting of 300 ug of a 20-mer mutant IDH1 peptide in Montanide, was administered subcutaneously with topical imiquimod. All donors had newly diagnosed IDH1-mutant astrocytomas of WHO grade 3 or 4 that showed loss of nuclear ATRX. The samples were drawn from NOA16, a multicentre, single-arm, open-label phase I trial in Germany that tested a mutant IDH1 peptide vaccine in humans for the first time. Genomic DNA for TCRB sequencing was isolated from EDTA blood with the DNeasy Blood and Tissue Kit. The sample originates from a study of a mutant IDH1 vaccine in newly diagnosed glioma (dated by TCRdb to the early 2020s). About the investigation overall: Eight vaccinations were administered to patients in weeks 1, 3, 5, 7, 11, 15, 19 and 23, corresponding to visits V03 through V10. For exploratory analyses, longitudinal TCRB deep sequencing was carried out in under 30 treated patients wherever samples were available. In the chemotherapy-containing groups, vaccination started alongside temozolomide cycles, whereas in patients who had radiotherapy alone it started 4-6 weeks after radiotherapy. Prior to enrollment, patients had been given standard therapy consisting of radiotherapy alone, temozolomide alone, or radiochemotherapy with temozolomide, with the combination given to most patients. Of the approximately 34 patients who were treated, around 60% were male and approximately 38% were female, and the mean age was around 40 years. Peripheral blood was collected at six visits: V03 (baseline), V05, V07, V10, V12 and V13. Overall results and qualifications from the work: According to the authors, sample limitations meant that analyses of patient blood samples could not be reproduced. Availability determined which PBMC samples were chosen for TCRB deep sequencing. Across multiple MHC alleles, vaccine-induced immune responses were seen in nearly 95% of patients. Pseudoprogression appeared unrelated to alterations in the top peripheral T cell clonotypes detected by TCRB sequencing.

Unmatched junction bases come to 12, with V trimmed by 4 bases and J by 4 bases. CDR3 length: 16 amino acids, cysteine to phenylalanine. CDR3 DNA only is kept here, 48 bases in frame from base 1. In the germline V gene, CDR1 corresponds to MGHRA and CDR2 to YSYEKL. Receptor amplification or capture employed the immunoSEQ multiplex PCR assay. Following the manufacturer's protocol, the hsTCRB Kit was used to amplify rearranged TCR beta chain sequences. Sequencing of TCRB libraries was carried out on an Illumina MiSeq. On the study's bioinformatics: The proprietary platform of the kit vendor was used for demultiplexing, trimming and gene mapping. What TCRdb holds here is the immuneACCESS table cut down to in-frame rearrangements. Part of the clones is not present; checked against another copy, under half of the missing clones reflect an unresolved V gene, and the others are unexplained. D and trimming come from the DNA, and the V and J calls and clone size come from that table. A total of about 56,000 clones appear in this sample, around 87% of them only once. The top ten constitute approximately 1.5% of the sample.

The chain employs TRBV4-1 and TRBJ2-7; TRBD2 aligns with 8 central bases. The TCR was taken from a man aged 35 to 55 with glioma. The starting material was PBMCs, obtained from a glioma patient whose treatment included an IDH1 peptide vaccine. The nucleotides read TGCGCCAGCAGCCGAGCCACTCAAGCGGGAGAATACGAGCAGTACTTC. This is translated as CASSRATQAGEYEQYF.